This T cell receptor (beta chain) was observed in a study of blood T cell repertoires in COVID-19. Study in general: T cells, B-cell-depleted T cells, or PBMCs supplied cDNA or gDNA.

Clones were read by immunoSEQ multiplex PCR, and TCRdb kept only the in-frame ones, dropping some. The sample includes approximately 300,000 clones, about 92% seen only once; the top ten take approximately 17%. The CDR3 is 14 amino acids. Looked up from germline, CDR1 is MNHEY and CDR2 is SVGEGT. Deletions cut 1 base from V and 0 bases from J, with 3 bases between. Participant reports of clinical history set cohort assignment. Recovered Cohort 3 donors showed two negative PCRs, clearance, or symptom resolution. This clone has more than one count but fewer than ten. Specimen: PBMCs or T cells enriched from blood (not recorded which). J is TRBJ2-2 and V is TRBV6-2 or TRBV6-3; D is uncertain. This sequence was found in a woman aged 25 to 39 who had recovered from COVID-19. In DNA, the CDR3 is TGTGCCAGCAGTTACTTCGCGAACACCGGGGAGCTGTTTTTT. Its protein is CASSYFANTGELFF.